This paragraph covers one TCR beta chain sequence. The antigen is unknown. The entry originates in a study of T cells in Graves' hyperthyroidism and ophthalmopathy. The CDR3 is made up of 14 amino acids. Per germline, CDR1 MGHDK and CDR2 SYGVNS. The study, taken as a whole, reports: In the blood, most expanded thyroid clonotypes above 0.001 appeared as well. Ophthalmopathy, which appeared later, was predicted by the model a median approximately 6 months before onset.

RNA transcripts yielded amplified TCR beta CDR3 regions. An initial round of RT-PCR targeting the TCR CDR3 relied on the HTBI primer set. TCRdb re-called the multiplex PCR reads with MiXCR, one entry per CDR3 protein. Among more than 550,000 distinct CDR3 sequences listed, 40% to 55% were seen once. Reasons for excluding patients were uncontrolled infection, other autoimmune disease, pregnancy or lactation. This chain links TRBV25-1 with TRBJ1-2; TRBD1 agrees at 8 bases. Sequenced material: peripheral blood or thyroid tissue (not recorded which). The source of this sequence is an adult man with Graves' disease, either hyperthyroidism or ophthalmopathy (not recorded which). In nucleotides, the CDR3 is TGTGCTAGAGATCGCAGGGGGCCTAACTATGGCTACACCTTC. Its protein is CARDRRGPNYGYTF.